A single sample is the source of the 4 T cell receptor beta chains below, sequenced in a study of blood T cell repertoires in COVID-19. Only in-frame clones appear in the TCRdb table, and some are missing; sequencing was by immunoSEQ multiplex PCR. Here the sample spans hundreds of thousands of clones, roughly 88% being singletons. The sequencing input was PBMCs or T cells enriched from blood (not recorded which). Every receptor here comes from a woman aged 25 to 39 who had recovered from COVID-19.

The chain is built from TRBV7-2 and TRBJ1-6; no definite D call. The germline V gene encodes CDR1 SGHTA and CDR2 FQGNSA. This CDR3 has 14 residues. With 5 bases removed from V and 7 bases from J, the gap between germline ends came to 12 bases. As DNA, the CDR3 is TGTGCCAGCAGCCCCACTAGGGTGAATTCACCCCTCCACTTT. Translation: CASSPTRVNSPLHF.

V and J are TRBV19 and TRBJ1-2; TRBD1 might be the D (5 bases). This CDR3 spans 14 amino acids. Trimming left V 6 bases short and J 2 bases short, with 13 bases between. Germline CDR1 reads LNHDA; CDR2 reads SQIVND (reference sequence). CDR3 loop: CASSPFDSNYGYTF. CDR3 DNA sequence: TGTGCCAGTAGCCCCTTCGACAGCAACTATGGCTACACCTTC.

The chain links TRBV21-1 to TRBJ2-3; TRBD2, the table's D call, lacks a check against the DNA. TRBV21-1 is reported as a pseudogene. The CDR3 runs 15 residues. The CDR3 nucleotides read TGTGCCAGCAGCAAATTGAGGGAGGGTCCAGATACGCAGTATTTT. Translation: CASSKLREGPDTQYF.

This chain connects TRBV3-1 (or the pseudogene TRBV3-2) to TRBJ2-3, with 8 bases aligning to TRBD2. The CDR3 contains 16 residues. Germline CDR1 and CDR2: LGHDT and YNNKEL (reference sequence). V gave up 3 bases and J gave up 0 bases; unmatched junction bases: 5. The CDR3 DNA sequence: TGTGCCAGCAGCCACGGGAGGGGCTTCAGCACAGATACGCAGTATTTT. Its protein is CASSHGRGFSTDTQYF.